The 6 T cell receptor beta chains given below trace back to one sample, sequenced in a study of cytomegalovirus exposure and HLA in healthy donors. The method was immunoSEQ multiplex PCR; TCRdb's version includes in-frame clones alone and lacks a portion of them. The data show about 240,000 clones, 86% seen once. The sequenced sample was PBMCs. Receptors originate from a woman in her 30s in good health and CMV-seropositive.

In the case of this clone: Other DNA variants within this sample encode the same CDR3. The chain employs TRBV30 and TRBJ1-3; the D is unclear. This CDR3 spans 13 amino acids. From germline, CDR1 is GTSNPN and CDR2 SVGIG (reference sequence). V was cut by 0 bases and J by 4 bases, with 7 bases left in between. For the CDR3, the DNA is TGTGCCTGGAGTGTCTCCGGGGGAAACACCATATATTTT. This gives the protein CAWSVSGGNTIYF.

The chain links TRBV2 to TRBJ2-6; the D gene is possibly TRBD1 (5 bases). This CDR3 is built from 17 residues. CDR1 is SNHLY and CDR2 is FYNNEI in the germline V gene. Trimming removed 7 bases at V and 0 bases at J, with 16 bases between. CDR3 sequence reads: CASTRAETVSGANVLTF. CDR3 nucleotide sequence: TGTGCCAGCACTCGGGCAGAGACAGTCTCTGGGGCCAACGTCCTGACTTTC.

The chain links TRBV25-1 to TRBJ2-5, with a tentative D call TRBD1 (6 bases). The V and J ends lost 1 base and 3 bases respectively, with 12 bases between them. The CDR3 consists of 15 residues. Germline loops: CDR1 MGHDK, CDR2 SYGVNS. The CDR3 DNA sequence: TGTGCCAGCAGTGAATTCAGGGGATCGGAAGAGACCCAGTACTTC. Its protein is CASSEFRGSEETQYF.

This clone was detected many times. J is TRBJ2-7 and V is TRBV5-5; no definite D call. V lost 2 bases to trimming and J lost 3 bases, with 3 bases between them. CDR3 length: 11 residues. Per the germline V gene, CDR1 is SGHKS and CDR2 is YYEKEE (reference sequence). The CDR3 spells CASSFHYEQYF. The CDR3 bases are TGTGCCAGCAGCTTCCACTACGAGCAGTACTTC.

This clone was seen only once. As DNA, the CDR3 is TGTGCCAGCAGCCAAGGACAGAGAACCTACGAGCAGTACTTC. Protein: CASSQGQRTYEQYF. The chain uses TRBV4-2 and TRBJ2-7; TRBD1 is a possible D gene (5 bases). V shed 1 base and J shed 2 bases, with 9 bases lying between them. This CDR3 is built from 14 residues. The germline V gene has CDR1 LGHNA and CDR2 YNFKEQ.

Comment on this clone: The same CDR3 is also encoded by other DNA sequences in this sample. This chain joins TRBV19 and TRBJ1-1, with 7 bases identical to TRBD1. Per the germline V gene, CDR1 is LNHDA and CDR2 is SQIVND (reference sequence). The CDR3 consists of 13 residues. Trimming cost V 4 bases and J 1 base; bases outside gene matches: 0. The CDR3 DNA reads TGTGCCAGTAGTAGGACAGGGAACACTGAAGCTTTCTTT. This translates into CASSRTGNTEAFF.